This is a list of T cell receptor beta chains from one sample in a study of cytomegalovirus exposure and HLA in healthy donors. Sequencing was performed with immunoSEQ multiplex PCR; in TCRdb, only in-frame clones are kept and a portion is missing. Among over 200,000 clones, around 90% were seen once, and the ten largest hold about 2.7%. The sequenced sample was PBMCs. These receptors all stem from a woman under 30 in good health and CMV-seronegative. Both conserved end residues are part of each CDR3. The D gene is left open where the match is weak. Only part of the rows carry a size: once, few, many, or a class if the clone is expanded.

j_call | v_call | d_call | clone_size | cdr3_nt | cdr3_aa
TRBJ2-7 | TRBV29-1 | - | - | TGCAGCGTTCACAGGGAATACGAGCAGTACTTC | CSVHREYEQYF
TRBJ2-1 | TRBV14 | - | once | TGTGCCAGCAGCCAAGTATCTCGCCTAGATGAGCAGTTCTTC | CASSQVSRLDEQFF
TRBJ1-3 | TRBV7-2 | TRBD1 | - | TGTGCCAGCAGCTATGACAGGGGAGGAGGAAACACCATATATTTT | CASSYDRGGGNTIYF
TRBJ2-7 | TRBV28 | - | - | TGTGCCAGCAGTCAGACAGGAAGCTCCTACGAGCAGTACTTC | CASSQTGSSYEQYF
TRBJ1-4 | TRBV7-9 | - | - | TGTGCCAGCAGCAAATCACGGGGGAAGGCTAATGAAAAACTGTTTTTT | CASSKSRGKANEKLFF
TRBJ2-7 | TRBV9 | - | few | TGTGCCAGCAGCGTAGTGGGGAGTTCCTACGAGCAGTACTTC | CASSVVGSSYEQYF
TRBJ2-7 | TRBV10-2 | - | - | TGCGCCAGCAGTGAGCGTAGACCAGGGCCGTTTCTCTCCTACGAGCAGTACTTC | CASSERRPGPFLSYEQYF
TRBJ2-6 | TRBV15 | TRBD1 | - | TGTGCCACCAGCAGGGGACAGGTGAGGCCTGGGGCCAACGTCCTGACTTTC | CATSRGQVRPGANVLTF
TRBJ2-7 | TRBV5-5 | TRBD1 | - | TGTGCCAGCAGCGGAACCAGGGGGACCTACGAGCAGTACTTC | CASSGTRGTYEQYF
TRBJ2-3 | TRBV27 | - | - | TGTGCCAGCAGTTTAAGCGGAGTAGGTACAGATACGCAGTATTTT | CASSLSGVGTDTQYF
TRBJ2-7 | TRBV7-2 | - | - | TGTGCCAGCAGCATGACAGGTCTGCAGCAGTACTTC | CASSMTGLQQYF
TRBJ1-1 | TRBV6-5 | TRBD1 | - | TGTGCCAGCAGTTACTCAAGGACAGGGAACACTGAAGCTTTCTTT | CASSYSRTGNTEAFF
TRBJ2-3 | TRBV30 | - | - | TGTGCCTGGAGTCTCGGGGATACGCAGTATTTT | CAWSLGDTQYF
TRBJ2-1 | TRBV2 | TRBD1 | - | TGTGCCAGCAGACTTACAGGGGTGGGTCGGGATGAGCAGTTCTTC | CASRLTGVGRDEQFF
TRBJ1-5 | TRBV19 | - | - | TGTGCCAGTAGTATACGTGGTCCAGGGCCCCAGCCCCAGCATTTT | CASSIRGPGPQPQHF
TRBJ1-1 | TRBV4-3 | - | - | TGCGCCAGCAGCCAAGGGTTGAGTTACACTGAAGCTTTCTTT | CASSQGLSYTEAFF
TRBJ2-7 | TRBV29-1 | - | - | TGCAGCGTTGTGGACAGAAGCTCCTACGAGCAGTACTTC | CSVVDRSSYEQYF